This T cell receptor beta chain was documented in a study of T cell responses to AZD1222 COVID-19 vaccine. Profiled with immunoSEQ multiplex PCR; TCRdb holds only in-frame clones, not every one. The sample shows about 170,000 clones, roughly 90% of them seen only once. A note on this clone: The antigen remains undetermined.

The CDR3 consists of 13 residues. CDR1 is LGHDT, CDR2 YNNKEL, per germline (reference sequence). Trimming removed 4 bases from V and 3 bases from J; junction bases left unmatched: 2. Study findings and constraints: Two AZD1222 doses significantly raised spike-specific TCR breadth and depth over controls. As reported, nearly half of all spike-specific TCRs target variant regions that are unmutated. Donor demographics were predominantly white British with a female majority; clonal diversity may be underestimated.

The sequencing used peripheral blood, collected on day 0 of AZD1222 vaccination. The chain employs TRBV3-1 (or the pseudogene TRBV3-2) and TRBJ2-5; 7 bases are a match to TRBD1. This sequence originates from an adult in good health. This CDR3 reads CASSRDSEETQYF. CDR3 coding DNA: TGTGCCAGCAGCCGGGACAGTGAAGAGACCCAGTACTTC.